One and the same sample provided the 27 T cell receptor beta chains below, sequenced in a study of T cell responses to AZD1222 COVID-19 vaccine. The assay was immunoSEQ multiplex PCR, and TCRdb's table has in-frame clones only and misses some. The sample has around 72,000 clones, 80% to 90% seen once. Sample: peripheral blood, taken on day 0 of AZD1222 vaccination. These receptors all come from an adult in good health.

The V and J genes are TRBV24-1 and TRBJ2-3; no firm D call. The V gene lost 4 bases and the J gene lost 12 bases, with 13 bases spanning the gap. This CDR3 spans 12 amino acids. Per the germline V gene, CDR1 is KGHDR and CDR2 is SFDVKD. The CDR3: CATSDQITPQYF. The CDR3 region has the DNA TGTGCCACCAGTGACCAGATTACCCCCCAGTATTTT.

The chain recombines TRBV5-1 with TRBJ1-5, with a possible D match to TRBD1 (5 bases). The CDR3 spans 14 residues. Germline V gene sequence: CDR1 SGHRS, CDR2 YFSETQ. The V end lost 0 bases, the J end lost 5 bases, and 9 bases lay between the germline ends. Here the CDR3 reads CASSLEGLDQPQHF. Here the CDR3 DNA reads TGCGCCAGCAGCTTGGAGGGGCTTGATCAGCCCCAGCATTTT.

The chain is built from TRBV23-1 and TRBJ1-4; possible D gene TRBD1, 6 bases. TRBV23-1 is filed as an ORF, its function uncertain. V was shortened by 2 bases and J by 8 bases, with 12 bases between the two germline ends. CDR3 length equals 14 residues. CDR3 in DNA: TGCGCCAGCAGTCAAGGGGGGCCGAGGGAAAAACTGTTTTTT. As protein: CASSQGGPREKLFF.

The chain links TRBV7-9 to TRBJ1-5; maybe TRBD1 (5 bases). The V end lost 2 bases, the J end lost 7 bases, and 12 bases lay between the germline ends. From germline, CDR1 is SEHNR and CDR2 FQNEAQ (reference sequence). The CDR3 runs to 14 residues. CDR3 loop: CASSLLSEGQPQHF. The CDR3 bases are TGTGCCAGCAGCTTACTAAGTGAGGGGCAGCCCCAGCATTTT.

This clone was found a few times. This rearrangement joins TRBV5-1 to TRBJ1-2; TRBD1 might be the D (6 bases). The ends were cut back, 4 bases at V and 5 bases at J, with 15 bases in the middle. The CDR3 extends over 14 amino acids. Looked up from germline, CDR1 is SGHRS and CDR2 is YFSETQ. CDR3 sequence (DNA): TGCGCCAGCAGCCCAGGACAGAAACCGTATGGCTACACCTTC. Its translation is CASSPGQKPYGYTF. The full variable domain, its missing parts supplied by reference TRBV5-1 and TRBJ1-2, is KAGVTQTPRYLIKTRGQQVTLSCSPISGHRSVSWYQQTPGQGLQFLFEYFSETQRNKGNFPGRFSGRQFSNSRSEMNVSTLELGDSALYLCASSPGQKPYGYTFGSGTRLTVV.

This chain links TRBV11-2 with TRBJ1-6; unclear D gene. The CDR3 extends over 15 amino acids. V was shortened by 0 bases and J by 8 bases, with 11 bases between the two germline ends. Per germline, CDR1 SGHAT and CDR2 FQNNGV. The CDR3 is CASSLEASLHSPLHF. The CDR3 coding sequence is TGTGCCAGCAGCTTAGAGGCAAGCCTCCATTCACCCCTCCACTTT.

This sequence joins TRBV7-3 and TRBJ2-1; 11 nucleotides align to TRBD2. The CDR3 is 15 residues long. The germline V gene has CDR1 SGHTA and CDR2 FQGTGA. V was clipped by 4 bases and J by 6 bases; unmatched bases: 5. Written as DNA, the CDR3 is TGTGCCAGCAGCTCGGGACTAGCGGATTTCAATGAGCAGTTCTTC. Translation gives CASSSGLADFNEQFF.

This clone appeared once. The chain combines TRBV5-1 with TRBJ1-4; 11 bases fit TRBD1. Unmatched junction bases numbered 3, after V lost 4 bases and J lost 7 bases. CDR3 length equals 14 residues. Germline V gene lookup returns CDR1 SGHRS and CDR2 YFSETQ. Here the CDR3 reads CASSPGTGGEKLFF. CDR3 sequence (DNA): TGCGCCAGCAGCCCTGGGACAGGGGGTGAAAAACTGTTTTTT.

The CDR3 sequence is CASSRTLTGGGYNEQFF. The CDR3 DNA follows: TGTGCCAGCAGCCGAACCCTCACCGGGGGGGGATACAATGAGCAGTTCTTC. The rearrangement joins TRBV4-2 to TRBJ2-1; 8 bases align to TRBD2. Germline-derived CDR1 and CDR2 are LGHNA and YNFKEQ. V lost 4 bases to trimming and J lost 4 bases; unmatched junction nucleotides: 12. This CDR3 has 17 amino acids.

This chain uses TRBV7-9 with TRBJ1-2; no reliable D call. CDR1 is SEHNR, CDR2 FQNEAQ, per germline (reference sequence). The CDR3 length is 14 residues. V lost 0 bases and J lost 4, with 9 bases in between. The CDR3, as DNA: TGTGCCAGCAGCTTAGCGGCGGAGGCCTATGGCTACACCTTC. Protein product: CASSLAAEAYGYTF.

This rearrangement joins TRBV19 to TRBJ2-3; tentative D call: TRBD2 (5 bases). V shed 3 bases and J shed 3 bases, with 10 bases lying between them. The CDR3 runs to 14 residues. Germline-derived CDR1 and CDR2 are LNHDA and SQIVND (reference sequence). For the CDR3, the DNA is TGTGCCAGTAGTATTACCGGGGTTACAGATACGCAGTATTTT. Translated: CASSITGVTDTQYF. Filled out from reference TRBV19 and TRBJ2-3, the complete variable domain reads DGGITQSPKYLFRKEGQNVTLSCEQNLNHDAMYWYRQDPGQGLRLIYYSQIVNDFQKGDIAEGYSVSREKKESFPLTVTSAQKNPTAFYLCASSITGVTDTQYFGPGTRLTVL.

This rearrangement joins TRBV3-1 (or the pseudogene TRBV3-2) to TRBJ2-1; the D gene could be TRBD1 or TRBD2 (5 bases each). The CDR3 sequence is 11 residues long. With 3 bases removed from V and 10 bases from J, the gap between germline ends came to 7 bases. Germline CDR1 is LGHDT and CDR2 is YNNKEL (reference sequence). The CDR3, as DNA: TGTGCCAGCAGCCAGGGGGACGAGCAGTTCTTC. Translating gives CASSQGDEQFF.

The genes are TRBV5-1 and TRBJ2-2, with D tentatively TRBD1 (5 bases). V shed 0 bases and J shed 4 bases, with 10 bases lying between them. In germline, CDR1 is SGHRS, CDR2 YFSETQ. This CDR3 comprises 15 residues. The DNA for the CDR3 is TGCGCCAGCAGCTTGGGTGGACAATCCACCGGGGAGCTGTTTTTT. This gives the protein CASSLGGQSTGELFF.

This chain connects TRBV5-1 to TRBJ2-3; D may be TRBD1 (6 bases). The CDR3 sequence is 15 residues long. V was pared by 0 bases and J by 3 bases, with 11 bases between. Per the germline V gene, CDR1 is SGHRS and CDR2 is YFSETQ. CDR3 DNA sequence: TGCGCCAGCAGCTTGGGGGTCAGGGGAACAGATACGCAGTATTTT. It codes for CASSLGVRGTDTQYF.

The chain has TRBV29-1 and TRBJ2-5, with D maybe TRBD2 (6 bases). V lost 6 bases and J 4 bases, leaving 15 bases between the germline ends. Germline CDR1 and CDR2: SQVTM and ANQGSEA. CDR3 length equals 13 residues. In DNA, the CDR3 is TGCAGCGTCGCCGGGGGAGTCGGAGAGACCCAGTACTTC. Residues: CSVAGGVGETQYF.

The chain couples TRBV4-3 to TRBJ2-1, with D hard to call. Trimming cost V 0 bases and J 10 bases, with 10 bases left between them. The CDR3 has 13 residues. Germline values: CDR1 LGHNA, CDR2 YSLEER. The CDR3 nucleotides read TGCGCCAGCAGCCAAGAGGGGTTTTGGGAGCAGTTCTTC. This sequence encodes CASSQEGFWEQFF.

The gene calls are TRBV12-3 or TRBV12-4 and TRBJ1-2; D not certain. The CDR3 runs to 13 residues. V lost 3 bases and J lost 4, with 9 bases in between. The CDR3 sequence is CASSLNRVYGYTF. In DNA form, the CDR3 reads TGTGCCAGCAGTTTGAACAGAGTCTATGGCTACACCTTC.

The chain uses TRBV6-5 and TRBJ1-1; the D gene is possibly TRBD1 (6 bases). The V end lost 2 bases, the J end lost 5 bases, and 12 bases lay between the germline ends. From germline, CDR1 is MNHEY and CDR2 SVGAGI. This CDR3 has 14 amino acids. The CDR3 is CASSYPGAGTEAFF. The CDR3 DNA follows: TGTGCCAGCAGTTACCCGGGGGCAGGGACTGAAGCTTTCTTT.

The genes are TRBV3-1 (or the pseudogene TRBV3-2) and TRBJ2-3; D not resolved. Germline V lookup: CDR1 LGHDT, CDR2 YNNKEL (reference sequence). V was shortened by 0 bases and J by 2 bases, with 6 bases between the two germline ends. The CDR3 totals 14 residues. CDR3 protein: CASSQDLVTDTQYF. The CDR3 DNA reads TGTGCCAGCAGCCAAGATCTCGTCACAGATACGCAGTATTTT.

The rearrangement joins TRBV3-1 (or the pseudogene TRBV3-2) to TRBJ2-5; D remains ambiguous. CDR1 and CDR2 (germline): LGHDT, YNNKEL (reference sequence). The CDR3 sequence is 13 residues long. The V gene lost 2 bases and the J gene lost 4 bases, with 8 bases spanning the gap. This CDR3 reads CASSQRTLETQYF. CDR3 sequence (DNA): TGTGCCAGCAGCCAACGAACCCTAGAGACCCAGTACTTC.

The chain links TRBV13 to TRBJ1-6; D is ambiguous. Trimming pared 5 bases from V and 10 bases from J, leaving 9 bases between. CDR3 length: 12 amino acids. From germline, CDR1 is PRHDT and CDR2 FYEKMQ (reference sequence). The CDR3: CASSRSPSPLHF. CDR3 coding DNA: TGTGCCAGCAGCAGAAGCCCGTCACCCCTCCACTTT.

V is TRBV19 and J is TRBJ1-1, with D possibly being TRBD1 (5 bases). V lost 5 bases and J 3 bases, leaving 19 bases between the germline ends. CDR1 and CDR2 (germline): LNHDA, SQIVND (reference sequence). There are 16 residues in the CDR3. CDR3 in amino acids: CASSVYRDRSDTEAFF. The DNA for the CDR3 is TGTGCCAGTAGTGTCTACCGGGACCGGTCGGACACTGAAGCTTTCTTT.

The chain uses TRBV6-5 and TRBJ2-7, with D unresolved. The germline V and J ends were trimmed by 0 bases and 1 base, with 7 bases remaining between them. Germline V gene data show CDR1 as MNHEY and CDR2 as SVGAGI. CDR3 size: 14 residues. The CDR3: CASSYSSGSYEQYF. The CDR3 DNA reads as TGTGCCAGCAGTTACTCCAGTGGATCCTACGAGCAGTACTTC.

The rearrangement links TRBV7-3 to TRBJ1-2; D call uncertain. The CDR3 sequence is 13 residues long. CDR1 is SGHTA, CDR2 FQGTGA, per germline. V was trimmed by 5 bases and J by 4 bases, leaving 11 bases between them. CDR3 sequence (DNA): TGTGCCAGCAGCCTCGACCGAAGCTATGGCTACACCTTC. Translating it yields CASSLDRSYGYTF.

V is TRBV4-1 and J is TRBJ2-2; 9 nucleotides line up with TRBD1. This CDR3 has 16 residues. J lost 5 bases, V lost 8 bases, and 12 bases had no gene match. Germline V gene sequence: CDR1 MGHRA, CDR2 YSYEKL. CDR3 DNA sequence: TGCGCCAGCCGTTCCGGGACAGGGTCGACGACCGGGGAGCTGTTTTTT. Translated: CASRSGTGSTTGELFF.

The chain has TRBV27 and TRBJ1-2; no clear D. The CDR3 has 15 residues. CDR1 and CDR2 from the germline V gene are MNHEY and SMNVEV (reference sequence). V was shortened by 4 bases and J by 4 bases, with 16 bases between the two germline ends. The CDR3 spells CASSWSGLVGYGYTF. The CDR3 nucleotides read TGTGCCAGCAGTTGGTCCGGGTTGGTCGGCTATGGCTACACCTTC.

The chain couples TRBV7-2 to TRBJ2-7, with 7 positions matching TRBD2. The length of the CDR3 is 14 residues. Germline values: CDR1 SGHTA, CDR2 FQGNSA. V lost 3 bases to trimming and J lost 5 bases; unmatched junction nucleotides: 7. The CDR3 sequence: CASSFGGSLNEQYF. The CDR3, as DNA: TGTGCCAGCAGCTTCGGGGGGTCGTTGAACGAGCAGTACTTC. The full variable domain, completed using reference TRBV7-2 and TRBJ2-7, is GAGVSQSPSNKVTEKGKDVELRCDPISGHTALYWYRQSLGQGLEFLIYFQGNSAPDKSGLPSDRFSAERTGGSVSTLTIQRTQQEDSAVYLCASSFGGSLNEQYFGPGTRLTVT.